These 15 T cell receptor beta chains came from one sample sequenced in a study of glioma-infiltrating T cells after dendritic cell vaccination. Sequenced by immunoSEQ multiplex PCR; TCRdb stores in-frame clones only, minus some. The table has about 100,000 clones, approximately 84% seen once. The time point is: after dendritic cell vaccination, including at tumor progression/relapse. The specimen comprised blood, sampled after dendritic cell vaccination. These receptors were collected from a human donor with glioblastoma.

The chain employs TRBV7-9 and TRBJ2-7; D remains ambiguous. The germline gives CDR1 SEHNR, CDR2 FQNEAQ (reference sequence). V shed 1 base and J shed 8 bases, with 24 bases lying between them. This CDR3 comprises 17 residues. As DNA, the CDR3 is TGTGCCAGCAGCTTAGGTCGGTTTTGGCAGGATACTTACCAGCAGTACTTC. Amino acids: CASSLGRFWQDTYQQYF. Together with reference TRBV7-9 and TRBJ2-7, the CDR3 gives the full variable domain: DTGVSQNPRHKITKRGQNVTFRCDPISEHNRLYWYRQTLGQGPEFLTYFQNEAQLEKSRLLSDRFSAERPKGSFSTLEIQRTEQGDSAMYLCASSLGRFWQDTYQQYFGPGTRLTVT.

The J gene is TRBJ1-5, the V gene TRBV18; D is unresolved. This CDR3 is built from 16 residues. V lost 3 bases, J lost 0 bases, and 12 bases lay in between. Germline V gene data show CDR1 as KGHSH and CDR2 as LQKENI. This CDR3 is CASSPSAGNSNQPQHF. The CDR3 coding sequence is TGTGCCAGCTCACCCAGTGCGGGGAATAGCAATCAGCCCCAGCATTTT.

The V and J genes are TRBV6-6 and TRBJ1-1, with D tentatively TRBD1 (5 bases). Trimming took off 3 bases at V and 4 bases at J, with 15 bases between the two ends. The length of the CDR3 is 15 residues. Per germline, CDR1 MNHNY and CDR2 SVGAGI (reference sequence). The chain's CDR3 is CASSYKRGEGTEAFF. CDR3 nucleotides: TGTGCCAGCAGTTATAAGCGAGGGGAGGGCACTGAAGCTTTCTTT.

CDR3 in amino acids: CASSLGAEGQETQYF. CDR3 in DNA: TGTGCCAGCAGCTTAGGGGCGGAGGGACAAGAGACCCAGTACTTC. V gene TRBV7-9 combines with J gene TRBJ2-5, with a weak D call TRBD2 (6 bases). The germline V gene has CDR1 SEHNR and CDR2 FQNEAQ (reference sequence). Trimming pared 1 base from V and 2 bases from J, leaving 11 bases between. There are 15 residues in the CDR3. The whole variable domain, filled in from reference TRBV7-9 and TRBJ2-5, reads DTGVSQNPRHKITKRGQNVTFRCDPISEHNRLYWYRQTLGQGPEFLTYFQNEAQLEKSRLLSDRFSAERPKGSFSTLEIQRTEQGDSAMYLCASSLGAEGQETQYFGPGTRLLVL.

By share, this clone ranks as medium-sized. The chain employs TRBV7-8 and TRBJ1-1, with TRBD1 identical over 7 bases. CDR3 length: 14 residues. V trimming: 4 bases; J trimming: 1 base; junction bases outside the gene matches: 3. Germline CDR1 SGHVS, CDR2 FQNEAQ. The CDR3 protein is CASSSGQPNTEAFF. DNA for the CDR3: TGTGCCAGCAGCTCGGGACAGCCGAACACTGAAGCTTTCTTT.

The chain couples TRBV10-3 to TRBJ1-2; no reliable D call. V lost 2 bases, J lost 5 bases, and 9 bases lay in between. CDR3 size: 13 residues. Germline CDR1 ENHRY, CDR2 SYGVKD. The DNA for the CDR3 is TGTGCCATCAGTGAGGATGCGATTTATGGCTACACCTTC. It specifies CAISEDAIYGYTF.

The chain uses TRBV11-3 and TRBJ2-3; maybe TRBD1 (5 bases). The CDR3 consists of 16 residues. The V gene lost 3 bases and the J gene lost 0 bases, with 13 bases spanning the gap. From germline, CDR1 is SGHNT and CDR2 YENEEA. As DNA, the CDR3 is TGTGCCAGCAGCTTGGGGCGGTCCTCTAGCACAGATACGCAGTATTTT. Protein: CASSLGRSSSTDTQYF.

The rearrangement uses TRBV27 and TRBJ1-6; D unresolved. Germline assignment: CDR1 MNHEY and CDR2 SMNVEV (reference sequence). The CDR3 runs 13 residues. Deletions cut 7 bases from V and 7 bases from J, with 11 bases between. Written as DNA, the CDR3 is TGTGCCAGCACTCGTTTACGGAATTCACCCCTCCACTTT. It is translated as CASTRLRNSPLHF.

This clone was recorded once. The chain uses TRBV5-1 and TRBJ1-4; TRBD1 aligns across 8 bases. V lost 0 bases and J lost 7; bases outside the gene matches: 8. CDR1 is SGHRS and CDR2 is YFSETQ in the germline V gene. This CDR3 is built from 16 residues. The CDR3: CASSLAQGAVGEKLFF. CDR3 in DNA: TGCGCCAGCAGCTTGGCCCAGGGGGCCGTCGGTGAAAAACTGTTTTTT.

The CDR3 loop reads CSVAREADTQYF. DNA of the CDR3: TGCAGCGTTGCGCGGGAGGCAGATACGCAGTATTTT. The chain couples TRBV29-1 to TRBJ2-3, with 8 nucleotides matching TRBD2. Trimming took 4 bases from V and 4 from J; bases not matched to a gene: 1. The CDR3 consists of 12 residues. The germline CDR1 and CDR2 sequences are SQVTM and ANQGSEA.

The rearrangement links TRBV19 to TRBJ1-6, with no clear D. Deletions cut 11 bases from V and 5 bases from J, with 25 bases between. CDR3 size: 17 residues. Germline V gives CDR1 LNHDA, CDR2 SQIVND (reference sequence). CDR3 nucleotides: TGTGCCTCCTCCGAGTTGGCAGGCCACGGTAATAATTCACCCCTCCACTTT. Translating gives CASSELAGHGNNSPLHF.

The V and J genes are TRBV5-6 and TRBJ2-3, with 9 bases identical to TRBD2. This CDR3 has 14 amino acids. V gave up 4 bases and J gave up 6 bases; unmatched junction bases: 6. Germline loops: CDR1 SGHDT, CDR2 YYEEEE. The chain's CDR3 is CASSIAGARDTQYF. The CDR3 nucleotides read TGTGCCAGCAGCATAGCGGGGGCCAGGGATACGCAGTATTTT.

The chain couples TRBV7-3 to TRBJ2-3; TRBD1 matches 7 bases. The V gene's germline CDR1 is SGHTA and CDR2 FQGTGA. This CDR3 contains 17 residues. Trimming at V came to 4 bases and at J to 1 base, leaving 11 bases not matched to a gene. This chain's CDR3 is CASSSSPTGSGTDTQYF. The CDR3 DNA is TGTGCCAGCAGCTCCAGCCCGACAGGGAGCGGCACAGATACGCAGTATTTT.

The rearrangement joins TRBV10-3 to TRBJ1-2, with 7 bases matching TRBD1. This CDR3 region has 13 residues. Unmatched junction bases numbered 5, after V lost 2 bases and J lost 8 bases. CDR1 is ENHRY and CDR2 is SYGVKD in the germline V gene. The CDR3 nucleotides read TGTGCCATCAGTGAGGGGCAGGGGGGAGGCTACACCTTC. Protein sequence: CAISEGQGGGYTF.

The V call is TRBV4-1, the J call TRBJ2-2, with 13 nucleotides matching TRBD2. This CDR3 has 17 amino acids. With 3 bases clipped from V and 3 bases from J, the junction kept 4 bases outside the gene matches. Germline V gene lookup returns CDR1 MGHRA and CDR2 YSYEKL. The CDR3 protein is CASSHGGLAGDTGELFF. DNA of the CDR3: TGCGCCAGCAGCCATGGAGGACTAGCGGGAGACACCGGGGAGCTGTTTTTT.